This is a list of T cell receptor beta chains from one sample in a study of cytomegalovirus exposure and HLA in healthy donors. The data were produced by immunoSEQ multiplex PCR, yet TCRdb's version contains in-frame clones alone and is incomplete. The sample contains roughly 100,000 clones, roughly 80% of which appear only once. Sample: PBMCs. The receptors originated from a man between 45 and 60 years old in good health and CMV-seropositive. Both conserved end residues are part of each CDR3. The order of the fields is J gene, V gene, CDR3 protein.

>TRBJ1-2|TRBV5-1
CASSFMQSDYGYTF
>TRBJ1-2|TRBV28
CASSLGGAHYGYTF
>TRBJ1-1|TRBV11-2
CASSPLGTGVTEAFF
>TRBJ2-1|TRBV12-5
CASGPGWNEQFF
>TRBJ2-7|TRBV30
CAWSRAGVGYEQYF
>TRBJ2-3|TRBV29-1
CSVVWQGVGTDTQYF
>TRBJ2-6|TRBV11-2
CASSPDRANVLTF
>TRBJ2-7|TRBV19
CASSTLFRSGGPHEQYF
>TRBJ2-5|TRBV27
CASSPPGLAAPVVQYF
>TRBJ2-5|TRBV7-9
CASSPGPDRGETQYF
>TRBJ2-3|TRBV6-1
CASILFQGGADTQYF
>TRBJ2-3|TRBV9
CASSVGGHGDTQYF
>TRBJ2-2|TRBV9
CASSGRTSGMLSGELFF
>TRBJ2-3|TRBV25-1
CASSPLAGTDTQYF
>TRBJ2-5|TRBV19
CASSMVASGSGETQYF
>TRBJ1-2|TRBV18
CASSSGQENYGYTF
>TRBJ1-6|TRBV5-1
CASSLEALSNSPLHF